What follows describes a single T cell receptor beta chain. The data stem from a study of T cells in Graves' hyperthyroidism and ophthalmopathy. It was RNA transcripts that yielded the amplified TCR beta CDR3 regions. Primed by the HTBI set, a first-round RT-PCR was run on the TCR CDR3. TCRdb analysed the multiplex PCR reads with MiXCR anew, one entry per CDR3 protein. This sample has roughly 720,000 distinct CDR3 sequences, with approximately 15% found just once. The receptor was derived from a man aged 45 to 65 with Graves' hyperthyroidism. Sequenced material: blood.

CDR3 amino acids: CATNGDQETQYF. The DNA for the CDR3 is TGTGCCACCAACGGAGACCAAGAGACCCAGTACTTC. The chain uses TRBV6-1 and TRBJ2-5; D gene uncertain. From germline, CDR1 is MNHNS and CDR2 SASEGT. CDR3 length equals 12 residues. V lost 10 bases and J lost 0, with 9 bases in between.